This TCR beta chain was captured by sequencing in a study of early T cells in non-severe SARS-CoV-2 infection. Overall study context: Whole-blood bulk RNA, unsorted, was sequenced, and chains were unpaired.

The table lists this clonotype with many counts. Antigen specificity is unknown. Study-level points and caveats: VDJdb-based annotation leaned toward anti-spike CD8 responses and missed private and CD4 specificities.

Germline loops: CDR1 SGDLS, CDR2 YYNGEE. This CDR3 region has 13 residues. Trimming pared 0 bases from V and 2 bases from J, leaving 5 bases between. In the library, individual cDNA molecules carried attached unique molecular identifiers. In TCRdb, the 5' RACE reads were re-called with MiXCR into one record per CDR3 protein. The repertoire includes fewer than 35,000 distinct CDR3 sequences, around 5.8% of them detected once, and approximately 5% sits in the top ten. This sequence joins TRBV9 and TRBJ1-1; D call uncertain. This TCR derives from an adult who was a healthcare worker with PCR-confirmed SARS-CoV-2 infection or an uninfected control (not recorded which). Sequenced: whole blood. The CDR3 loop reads CASSVGENTEAFF. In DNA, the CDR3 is TGTGCCAGCAGCGTAGGAGAAAACACTGAAGCTTTCTTT.